These 10 T cell receptor beta chains were all obtained from the same sample, sequenced in a study of T cell responses to AZD1222 COVID-19 vaccine. Only in-frame clones appear in the TCRdb table, and some are missing; sequencing was by immunoSEQ multiplex PCR. The data contain 150,000 or so clones, about nine tenths of them singletons. This material consisted of peripheral blood, taken on day 0 of MenACWY control vaccination. The receptor set was obtained from an adult in good health.

This clone was seen a handful of times. The chain carries TRBV28 and TRBJ1-1; D not resolved. CDR1 is MDHEN, CDR2 SYDVKM, per germline. V was pared by 2 bases and J by 0 bases, with 7 bases between. There are 14 residues in the CDR3. The CDR3 DNA reads as TGTGCCAGCAGTTTAATCACACTGAACACTGAAGCTTTCTTT. It yields the protein CASSLITLNTEAFF.

This clone was counted a few times. The V and J genes are TRBV19 and TRBJ2-5; TRBD2 is a possible D gene (6 bases). Germline CDR1 reads LNHDA; CDR2 reads SQIVND (reference sequence). The CDR3 totals 17 residues. V lost 3 bases and J 4 bases, leaving 21 bases between the germline ends. CDR3 in amino acids: CASSIYLGSGGAETQYF. The CDR3 coding sequence is TGTGCCAGTAGTATCTATCTGGGTAGCGGCGGTGCAGAGACCCAGTACTTC.

The V gene is TRBV5-1, the J gene TRBJ1-4; tentatively, D is TRBD1 (5 bases). CDR1 and CDR2 (germline): SGHRS, YFSETQ. V gave up 1 base and J gave up 7 bases, with 11 bases separating them. This CDR3 region has 14 residues. Here the CDR3 DNA reads TGCGCCAGCAGCTTGACAGGCCTGGGTGAAAAACTGTTTTTT. This encodes CASSLTGLGEKLFF.

V gene TRBV5-4 combines with J gene TRBJ1-2; no reliable D call. The CDR3 loop spans 14 amino acids. Germline CDR1 reads SGHNT; CDR2 reads YYREEE (reference sequence). Trimming removed 3 bases from V and 7 bases from J, with 16 bases in between. As DNA, the CDR3 is TGTGCCAGCAGCTCCGTCGGGCTTCAGAGTGGCTACACCTTC. Translating it yields CASSSVGLQSGYTF.

This clone was detected only a few times. The chain links TRBV2 to TRBJ2-1; TRBD1 matches 9 bases. Trimming took 6 bases from V and 4 from J; bases not matched to a gene: 7. The V gene's germline CDR1 is SNHLY and CDR2 FYNNEI. The CDR3 loop spans 15 amino acids. The CDR3 region is CASREDRGIYNEQFF. DNA of the CDR3: TGTGCCAGCAGGGAGGACAGGGGCATTTACAATGAGCAGTTCTTC.

The gene calls are TRBV29-1 and TRBJ1-1; D unclear. Per germline, CDR1 SQVTM and CDR2 ANQGSEA. The V end was cut by 4 bases, the J end by 3 bases, with 15 bases between. CDR3 length: 14 residues. The CDR3: CSVVPVIADTEAFF. DNA for the CDR3: TGCAGCGTTGTCCCAGTTATTGCAGACACTGAAGCTTTCTTT.

Here the CDR3 reads CASSYGDRGRSPLHF. As DNA, the CDR3 is TGTGCCAGCAGTTATGGGGACAGGGGGCGATCACCCCTCCACTTT. The V call is TRBV28, the J call TRBJ1-6; 12 bases line up with TRBD1. Germline-derived CDR1 and CDR2 are MDHEN and SYDVKM. V lost 4 bases to trimming and J lost 10 bases; unmatched junction nucleotides: 5. The CDR3 has 15 residues.

The chain recombines TRBV18 with TRBJ1-3; D might be TRBD1 (5 bases). Trimming took off 5 bases at V and 0 bases at J, with 11 bases between the two ends. Germline lookup yields CDR1 KGHSH and CDR2 LQKENI. The CDR3 is made up of 15 amino acids. CDR3 in DNA: TGTGCCAGCTCAGCCAGGGATCTCTCTGGAAACACCATATATTTT. Residues: CASSARDLSGNTIYF. The full variable domain, its missing parts supplied by reference TRBV18 and TRBJ1-3, is NAGVMQNPRHLVRRRGQEARLRCSPMKGHSHVYWYRQLPEEGLKFMVYLQKENIIDESGMPKERFSAEFPKEGPSILRIQQVVRGDSAAYFCASSARDLSGNTIYFGEGSWLTVV.

J is TRBJ2-2 and V is TRBV9; D remains unclear. The CDR3 runs 13 residues. V dropped 4 bases and J dropped 6 bases, with 10 bases sitting between them. Germline V gene lookup returns CDR1 SGDLS and CDR2 YYNGEE. The CDR3 is CASSRGPAGELFF. CDR3 bases: TGTGCCAGCAGCCGAGGACCTGCCGGGGAGCTGTTTTTT.

CDR3 residues: CASSEYKIGSGGANTGELFF. Written as DNA, the CDR3 is TGTGCCAGCAGTGAATATAAAATTGGTAGCGGGGGCGCGAACACCGGGGAGCTGTTTTTT. The genes are TRBV6-1 and TRBJ2-2; TRBD2 matches at 9 bases. The CDR3 is 20 amino acids. Germline V lookup: CDR1 MNHNS, CDR2 SASEGT. J lost 0 bases, V lost 2 bases, and 13 bases had no gene match.